What follows are 30 T cell receptor beta chains derived from one specimen sequenced in a study of blood T cell repertoires in COVID-19. Sequenced by immunoSEQ multiplex PCR; TCRdb stores in-frame clones only, minus some. The table includes fewer than 350,000 clones, roughly 89% detected once. The material sequenced was PBMCs or T cells enriched from blood (not recorded which). The origin of the receptors is a woman under 30 with acute COVID-19.

Here the CDR3 DNA reads TGTGCCAGCAGTCCGGGACAGGGGCGGAACACCATATATTTT. Translation: CASSPGQGRNTIYF. The chain recombines TRBV6-5 with TRBJ1-3; TRBD1 agrees at 10 bases. The CDR3 has 14 residues. Looked up from germline, CDR1 is MNHEY and CDR2 is SVGAGI. J gave up 7 bases and V 5 bases, and 5 bases lay outside the gene matches.

J is TRBJ2-1 and V is TRBV30; D possibly corresponds to TRBD2 (5 bases). The V and J ends lost 4 bases and 4 bases respectively, with 14 bases between them. CDR3 length: 14 amino acids. Germline V gene lookup returns CDR1 GTSNPN and CDR2 SVGIG (reference sequence). CDR3 in amino acids: CAWNEGVAYNEQFF. DNA for the CDR3: TGTGCCTGGAACGAGGGAGTTGCGTACAATGAGCAGTTCTTC.

The rearrangement joins TRBV27 to TRBJ1-1, with D tentatively TRBD1 (5 bases). The V gene lost 1 base and the J gene lost 6 bases, with 21 bases spanning the gap. The germline V gene encodes CDR1 MNHEY and CDR2 SMNVEV (reference sequence). The CDR3 length is 17 residues. The CDR3 region is CASSLYPRVRALSEAFF. The CDR3, as DNA: TGTGCCAGCAGTTTATACCCCAGGGTACGGGCTTTATCTGAAGCTTTCTTT.

The rearrangement uses TRBV7-2 and TRBJ2-7; D might be TRBD2 (5 bases). Looked up from germline, CDR1 is SGHTA and CDR2 is FQGNSA. V was cut by 5 bases and J by 2 bases, with 10 bases left in between. The CDR3 has 13 amino acids. CDR3 bases: TGTGCCAGCAGCCCGCGGGTTACCTACGAGCAGTACTTC. Its translation is CASSPRVTYEQYF.

The CDR3 DNA reads TGTGCCAGCGTCGGAGGGCATGAAGCTTTCTTT. The encoded protein is CASVGGHEAFF. The genes are TRBV2 and TRBJ1-1; D gene uncertain. This CDR3 region has 11 residues. The V and J ends lost 8 bases and 7 bases respectively, with 11 bases between them. The germline gives CDR1 SNHLY, CDR2 FYNNEI.

In DNA, the CDR3 is TGTGCCATCTCCTCTGGGGCCAACGTCCTGACTTTC. Translating it yields CAISSGANVLTF. The chain couples TRBV3-1 (or the pseudogene TRBV3-2) to TRBJ2-6; D is ambiguous. Trimming pared 10 bases from V and 0 bases from J, leaving 4 bases between. This CDR3 comprises 12 residues. CDR1 LGHDT and CDR2 YNNKEL come from the germline V gene (reference sequence).

CDR3 sequence: CASSGGPNEKLFF. DNA for the CDR3: TGTGCCAGTTCGGGAGGGCCTAATGAAAAACTGTTTTTT. J is TRBJ1-4 and V is TRBV2; D is uncertain. The CDR3 sequence is 13 residues long. Germline CDR1 and CDR2: SNHLY and FYNNEI. V was pared by 9 bases and J by 3 bases, with 11 bases between.

The chain recombines TRBV5-1 with TRBJ1-2, with D possibly being TRBD1 (6 bases). The CDR3 sequence is 15 residues long. The germline CDR1 and CDR2 sequences are SGHRS and YFSETQ. The V gene lost 6 bases and the J gene lost 6 bases, with 21 bases spanning the gap. CDR3 DNA: TGCGCCAGCAAACCCTCTACGGGGGGGCTGGATGGCTACACCTTC. Protein product: CASKPSTGGLDGYTF. The whole variable domain, remainder taken from reference TRBV5-1 and TRBJ1-2, is KAGVTQTPRYLIKTRGQQVTLSCSPISGHRSVSWYQQTPGQGLQFLFEYFSETQRNKGNFPGRFSGRQFSNSRSEMNVSTLELGDSALYLCASKPSTGGLDGYTFGSGTRLTVV.

This chain connects TRBV5-1 to TRBJ2-7; weak D call: TRBD1 (5 bases). There are 14 residues in the CDR3. Per the germline V gene, CDR1 is SGHRS and CDR2 is YFSETQ. Trimming shortened V by 4 bases and J by 7 bases, and 18 bases separated the two germline ends. The CDR3 bases are TGCGCCAGCAGCCCACTTACAGGACCCTTGGAGCAGTACTTC. It is translated as CASSPLTGPLEQYF.

This rearrangement joins TRBV3-1 (or the pseudogene TRBV3-2) to TRBJ2-7; tentative D call: TRBD2 (6 bases). This CDR3 has 11 amino acids. The V gene lost 8 bases and the J gene lost 3 bases, with 8 bases spanning the gap. Germline V CDR1 and CDR2: LGHDT, YNNKEL (reference sequence). CDR3: CASGDFYEQYF. The CDR3 nucleotides read TGTGCCAGCGGGGACTTCTACGAGCAGTACTTC.

This sequence joins TRBV7-2 and TRBJ2-7, with D uncertain. Between the trimmed V and J ends, which lost 3 bases and 5 bases, there was a span of 23 bases. The CDR3 covers 17 residues. The germline CDR1 and CDR2 sequences are SGHTA and FQGNSA. CDR3 DNA sequence: TGTGCCAGCAGCTTGGGTAGCCTCCGGGTCCTAAACGACGAGCAGTACTTC. Translation gives CASSLGSLRVLNDEQYF. Complete variable domain (other parts from reference TRBV7-2 and TRBJ2-7): GAGVSQSPSNKVTEKGKDVELRCDPISGHTALYWYRQSLGQGLEFLIYFQGNSAPDKSGLPSDRFSAERTGGSVSTLTIQRTQQEDSAVYLCASSLGSLRVLNDEQYFGPGTRLTVT.

V usage is TRBV19 and J usage is TRBJ2-7, with 13 bases that match TRBD2. This CDR3 has 15 amino acids. Per germline, CDR1 LNHDA and CDR2 SQIVND (reference sequence). Trimming at V came to 6 bases and at J to 3 bases, leaving 5 bases not matched to a gene. The CDR3 nucleotides are TGTGCCAGTAGCTACGGACTAGCGGGGGTCTACGAGCAGTACTTC. Translation gives CASSYGLAGVYEQYF.

The rearrangement uses TRBV7-9 and TRBJ2-1, with 8 bases identical to TRBD2. Germline trimming cut 5 bases from V and 7 bases from J; bases unmatched to any gene: 16. This CDR3 is built from 17 residues. Germline CDR1 is SEHNR and CDR2 is FQNEAQ (reference sequence). In DNA, the CDR3 is TGTGCCAGCAGCCCGATCACCCCAGCGGGAGTAATAAATGAGCAGTTCTTC. The encoded protein is CASSPITPAGVINEQFF.

The gene calls are TRBV11-2 and TRBJ1-6, with 7 nucleotides matching TRBD1. J gave up 7 bases and V 3 bases, and 6 bases lay outside the gene matches. This CDR3 is built from 15 residues. The germline gives CDR1 SGHAT, CDR2 FQNNGV. CDR3 region: CASSFGGQKNSPLHF. CDR3 nucleotide sequence: TGTGCCAGCAGCTTTGGGGGACAGAAGAATTCACCCCTCCACTTT.

This chain joins TRBV4-3 and TRBJ1-2, with D perhaps matching TRBD1 (6 bases). Germline V gives CDR1 LGHNA, CDR2 YSLEER. The CDR3 loop spans 15 amino acids. Trimming stripped 4 bases from V and 2 bases from J, with 14 bases between. Here the CDR3 DNA reads TGCGCCAGCAGCCTAAGCGAGGGGGTGAACTATGGCTACACCTTC. Amino acids: CASSLSEGVNYGYTF.

With regard to this clone: This may stem from a read error, because a much larger clone lies one nucleotide away. The J gene is TRBJ2-3, the V gene TRBV3-1 (or the pseudogene TRBV3-2); TRBD2 matches at 10 bases. After removal of 6 bases from V and 0 bases from J, the junction contained 3 bases not matched to a gene. Looked up from germline, CDR1 is LGHDT and CDR2 is YNNKEL (reference sequence). CDR3 size: 15 residues. The CDR3 sequence is CASSATSGSTDTQYF. In DNA, the CDR3 is TGTGCCAGCAGTGCGACTAGCGGGAGCACAGATACGCAGTATTTT.

The V call is TRBV4-1, the J call TRBJ1-5; 7 bases are a match to TRBD1. The trim removed 2 bases at V and 4 bases at J, leaving 5 bases unmatched. Germline assignment: CDR1 MGHRA and CDR2 YSYEKL. The CDR3 length is 15 residues. In DNA, the CDR3 is TGCGCCAGCAGCCAACCGGGACAGTCTAATCAGCCCCAGCATTTT. The encoded protein is CASSQPGQSNQPQHF.

This chain links TRBV4-2 with TRBJ1-3; tentative D call: TRBD1 (6 bases). The germline CDR1 and CDR2 sequences are LGHNA and YNFKEQ. This CDR3 is built from 19 residues. V lost 0 bases and J 4 bases, leaving 22 bases between the germline ends. The CDR3 sequence is CASSQERAQGLRLGNTIYF. The CDR3 coding sequence is TGTGCCAGCAGCCAAGAAAGGGCCCAGGGGCTAAGGTTAGGAAACACCATATATTTT.

The V call is TRBV19, the J call TRBJ1-5; D call uncertain. V was pared by 5 bases and J by 5 bases, with 16 bases between. CDR1 and CDR2 from the germline V gene are LNHDA and SQIVND (reference sequence). The CDR3 spans 15 residues. The CDR3 region has the DNA TGTGCCAGTAGTCCCCAACTGAGGAGTGATCAGCCCCAGCATTTT. Residues: CASSPQLRSDQPQHF.

This sequence joins TRBV5-6 and TRBJ2-1; 10 nucleotides agree with TRBD1. The CDR3 contains 18 residues. Losses at the gene ends were 4 bases for V and 4 bases for J; bases not matched to a gene: 14. Germline CDR1 is SGHDT and CDR2 is YYEEEE. The CDR3 DNA reads TGTGCCAGCAGCCAAATTTGGGACAGGGGAATGACATACAATGAGCAGTTCTTC. Protein product: CASSQIWDRGMTYNEQFF.

This rearrangement joins TRBV5-1 to TRBJ1-4; 7 bases are a match to TRBD1. Germline trimming cut 4 bases from V and 4 bases from J; bases unmatched to any gene: 7. Germline assignment: CDR1 SGHRS and CDR2 YFSETQ. The CDR3 covers 15 residues. This CDR3 reads CASSTDRANNEKLFF. CDR3 DNA sequence: TGCGCCAGCAGCACCGACAGGGCGAATAATGAAAAACTGTTTTTT.

The chain employs TRBV3-1 (or the pseudogene TRBV3-2) and TRBJ2-7, with D tentatively TRBD2 (7 bases). The V gene lost 4 bases and the J gene lost 2 bases, with 15 bases spanning the gap. Germline V gene lookup returns CDR1 LGHDT and CDR2 YNNKEL (reference sequence). There are 15 residues in the CDR3. The CDR3 DNA is TGTGCCAGCAGCCGAAGGGGGGGAGGAGCCTACGAGCAGTACTTC. Protein product: CASSRRGGGAYEQYF.

This chain connects TRBV7-2 to TRBJ2-7; D gene uncertain. Germline V gene data show CDR1 as SGHTA and CDR2 as FQGNSA. The CDR3 consists of 13 residues. V was cut by 1 base and J by 6 bases, with 10 bases left in between. The CDR3 nucleotides are TGTGCCAGCAGCTTAGACGGGTATCTCGAGCAGTACTTC. This codes for CASSLDGYLEQYF.

The V gene is TRBV7-8, the J gene TRBJ1-5, with 7 positions matching TRBD1. Germline assignment: CDR1 SGHVS and CDR2 FQNEAQ. The CDR3 length is 14 residues. The junction had 3 bases not matched to a gene; V was cut back by 2 bases and J by 5 bases. DNA of the CDR3: TGTGCCAGCAGCTTAACCGACAGGGATCAGCCCCAGCATTTT. Its translation is CASSLTDRDQPQHF.

The chain is built from TRBV27 and TRBJ1-2, with 7 bases fitting TRBD1. V lost 2 bases to trimming and J lost 8 bases; unmatched junction nucleotides: 17. The CDR3 length is 17 residues. The germline gives CDR1 MNHEY, CDR2 SMNVEV (reference sequence). The chain's CDR3 is CASSLHRGPGIHSGYTF. The CDR3 DNA reads TGTGCCAGCAGTTTACACAGGGGCCCCGGGATTCATAGCGGCTACACCTTC.

This clone was seen only once. The rearrangement uses TRBV7-9 and TRBJ2-3, with 7 positions matching TRBD2. V lost 5 bases and J lost 4; bases outside the gene matches: 12. The CDR3 totals 16 residues. Per germline, CDR1 SEHNR and CDR2 FQNEAQ (reference sequence). The CDR3 DNA reads as TGTGCCAGCAGCCCAAACGCGGGGGTTTCGGCAGATACGCAGTATTTT. Translation: CASSPNAGVSADTQYF. Looking up the rest from reference TRBV7-9 and TRBJ2-3 gives the full variable domain: DTGVSQNPRHKITKRGQNVTFRCDPISEHNRLYWYRQTLGQGPEFLTYFQNEAQLEKSRLLSDRFSAERPKGSFSTLEIQRTEQGDSAMYLCASSPNAGVSADTQYFGPGTRLTVL.

The chain employs TRBV7-9 and TRBJ1-4, with D perhaps matching TRBD1 (5 bases). V was trimmed by 2 bases and J by 6 bases, leaving 10 bases between them. Per the germline V gene, CDR1 is SEHNR and CDR2 is FQNEAQ (reference sequence). This CDR3 contains 14 residues. Here the CDR3 reads CASSLSGTYEKLFF. In DNA, the CDR3 is TGTGCCAGCAGCTTATCAGGGACTTATGAAAAACTGTTTTTT.

The chain links TRBV30 to TRBJ2-6; maybe TRBD1 (5 bases). The germline V gene encodes CDR1 GTSNPN and CDR2 SVGIG (reference sequence). The CDR3 runs to 14 residues. V was shortened by 4 bases and J by 0 bases, with 7 bases between the two germline ends. The CDR3: CAWKGNSGANVLTF. CDR3 bases: TGTGCCTGGAAGGGGAACTCTGGGGCCAACGTCCTGACTTTC.

The V call is TRBV24-1, the J call TRBJ2-7; a possible D gene is TRBD2 (5 bases). Germline CDR1 KGHDR, CDR2 SFDVKD. The CDR3 covers 16 residues. The ends were cut back, 4 bases at V and 0 bases at J, with 15 bases in the middle. CDR3 residues: CATSDPRASNSYEQYF. CDR3 bases: TGTGCCACCAGTGACCCCAGAGCTAGCAACTCCTACGAGCAGTACTTC.

The chain links TRBV6-1 to TRBJ1-5, with 7 bases aligning to TRBD1. The V and J ends lost 1 base and 3 bases, in that order; junction bases with no gene match: 3. The CDR3 runs 15 residues. Per the germline V gene, CDR1 is MNHNS and CDR2 is SASEGT. CDR3 region: CASSEGDRVNQPQHF. CDR3 nucleotide sequence: TGTGCCAGCAGTGAAGGAGACAGGGTCAATCAGCCCCAGCATTTT.